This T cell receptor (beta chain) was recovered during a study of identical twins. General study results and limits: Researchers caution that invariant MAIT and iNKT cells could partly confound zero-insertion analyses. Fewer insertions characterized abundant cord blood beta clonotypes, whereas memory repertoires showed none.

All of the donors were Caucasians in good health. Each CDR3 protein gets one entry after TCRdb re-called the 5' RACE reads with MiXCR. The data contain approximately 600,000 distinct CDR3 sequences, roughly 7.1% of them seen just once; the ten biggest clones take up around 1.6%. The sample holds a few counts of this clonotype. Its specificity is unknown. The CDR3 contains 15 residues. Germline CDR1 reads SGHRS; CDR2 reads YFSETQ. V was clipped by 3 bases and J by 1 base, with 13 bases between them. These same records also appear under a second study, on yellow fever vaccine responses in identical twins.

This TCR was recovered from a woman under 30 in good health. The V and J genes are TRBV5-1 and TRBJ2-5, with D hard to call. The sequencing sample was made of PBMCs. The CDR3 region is CASSSLPQIQETQYF. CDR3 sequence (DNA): TGCGCCAGCAGCTCTTTACCGCAGATCCAAGAGACCCAGTACTTC.